The 21 T cell receptor beta chains given below trace back to one sample, sequenced in a study of vaccination and CD4 T cells after COVID-19. Oncomine TCR Beta short-read sequencing was applied to DNA from cultured CD4+ T cells. TCRdb recomputed calls from the PCR reads with MiXCR, one row per CDR3 protein. The table includes more than 15,000 distinct CDR3 sequences, about 44% detected once. No antigen has been identified for these receptors. Sample treatment: 10-day PBMC culture with coronavirus spike peptide pools or control peptides (ViraFEST assay). Specimen: CD4+ T cells from blood, cultured in vitro, collected before SARS-CoV-2 vaccination. All receptors come from a human donor who received a COVID-19 vaccine.

This sequence joins TRBV7-8 and TRBJ2-3; the match to TRBD2 covers 8 bases. CDR3 length: 16 residues. The germline CDR1 and CDR2 sequences are SGHVS and FQNEAQ. Unmatched junction bases numbered 9, after V lost 5 bases and J lost 2 bases. In DNA form, the CDR3 reads TGTGCCAGCAGCAGAACCGGGACTAGGAACACAGATACGCAGTATTTT. Protein product: CASSRTGTRNTDTQYF.

The CDR3 loop reads CASSQAQGYTEAFF. CDR3 DNA: TGTGCCAGCAGCCAAGCACAGGGTTACACTGAAGCTTTCTTT. This chain links TRBV4-2 with TRBJ1-1; possibly TRBD1 for D (6 bases). The V end was cut by 1 base, the J end by 3 bases, with 9 bases between. Germline CDR1 and CDR2: LGHNA and YNFKEQ. CDR3 size: 14 residues.

This clonotype was detected only a few times. J is TRBJ1-3 and V is TRBV20-1; D ambiguous. Per the germline V gene, CDR1 is DFQATT and CDR2 is SNEGSKA (reference sequence). V was pared by 0 bases and J by 0 bases, with 12 bases between. CDR3 size: 16 residues. In DNA form, the CDR3 reads TGCAGTGCTAGAGACCACTCCCAGAGCTCTGGAAACACCATATATTTT. This gives the protein CSARDHSQSSGNTIYF.

This chain links TRBV5-1 with TRBJ1-2, with 8 nucleotides matching TRBD1. Germline V gene sequence: CDR1 SGHRS, CDR2 YFSETQ. The V gene end was trimmed by 2 bases and the J gene end by 0 bases; junction bases not matched to a gene: 9. The CDR3 covers 17 residues. DNA for the CDR3: TGCGCCAGCAGCTTAAGGTCCCAGGGGGCGTCTAACTATGGCTACACCTTC. Amino acids: CASSLRSQGASNYGYTF.

The chain joins TRBV6-1 to TRBJ1-4; D remains unclear. This CDR3 spans 13 amino acids. V was cut by 6 bases and J by 0 bases, with 5 bases left in between. Germline values: CDR1 MNHNS, CDR2 SASEGT. CDR3 in DNA: TGTGCCAGCAGGGGAACAACTAATGAAAAACTGTTTTTT. This encodes CASRGTTNEKLFF.

The chain is built from TRBV7-2 and TRBJ2-1, with TRBD1 identical over 9 bases. The length of the CDR3 is 15 residues. CDR1 is SGHTA and CDR2 is FQGNSA in the germline V gene. The J segment lost 4 bases and the V segment lost 5 bases, leaving 6 bases of the junction unmatched. The CDR3 spells CASSRQGVLYNEQFF. DNA of the CDR3: TGTGCCAGCAGCCGACAGGGGGTCTTATACAATGAGCAGTTCTTC. The entire variable domain, with the rest obtained from reference TRBV7-2 and TRBJ2-1, is as follows: GAGVSQSPSNKVTEKGKDVELRCDPISGHTALYWYRQSLGQGLEFLIYFQGNSAPDKSGLPSDRFSAERTGGSVSTLTIQRTQQEDSAVYLCASSRQGVLYNEQFFGPGTRLTVL.

This clonotype has more than one count but fewer than ten. The V call is TRBV6-1, the J call TRBJ1-1; unclear D gene. The CDR3 totals 12 residues. Germline loops: CDR1 MNHNS, CDR2 SASEGT. V was pared by 6 bases and J by 10 bases, with 15 bases between. The CDR3 DNA follows: TGTGCCAGCAGCCTAAACCGGGAGGCAGCTTTCTTT. Its protein product is CASSLNREAAFF.

In this sample, this clonotype turned up a few times. V gene TRBV24-1 combines with J gene TRBJ2-5; D tentatively reads TRBD1 or TRBD2 (5 bases each). V lost 6 bases and J lost 5, with 12 bases in between. The CDR3 consists of 13 residues. CDR1 KGHDR and CDR2 SFDVKD come from the germline V gene. This chain's CDR3 is CATSSGRGETQYF. In nucleotides, the CDR3 is TGTGCCACCAGTTCAGGGCGCGGGGAGACCCAGTACTTC.

Note on this clonotype: An end of the junction does not agree with germline; a read error may underlie this. The chain combines TRBV13 with TRBJ1-1; 9 bases align to TRBD1. CDR3 length: 15 residues. Germline V gene lookup returns CDR1 PRHDT and CDR2 FYEKMQ (reference sequence). Here the CDR3 reads CASSLSPEQGAEALF. The CDR3 DNA reads as TGTGCCAGCAGCTTATCCCCAGAACAGGGGGCCGAAGCTCTCTTT.

This clonotype has more than one count but fewer than ten. J is TRBJ1-5 and V is TRBV7-8, with 7 bases matching TRBD1. Germline-derived CDR1 and CDR2 are SGHVS and FQNEAQ. V lost 5 bases and J lost 7; bases outside the gene matches: 17. CDR3 length equals 17 residues. The CDR3 sequence is CASSLRFRGQTHQPQHF. CDR3 nucleotide sequence: TGTGCCAGCAGCCTCCGATTCAGGGGACAGACGCACCAGCCCCAGCATTTT.

This chain connects TRBV27 to TRBJ2-1; TRBD1 matches at 7 bases. V trimming: 4 bases; J trimming: 6 bases; junction bases outside the gene matches: 6. CDR3 length: 14 residues. CDR1 MNHEY and CDR2 SMNVEV come from the germline V gene (reference sequence). The CDR3 DNA reads as TGTGCCAGCAGTTCTTACAACAGGGGCAATGAGCAGTTCTTC. Translating it yields CASSSYNRGNEQFF.

This clonotype was observed a single time. The gene calls are TRBV30 and TRBJ2-7, with TRBD1 matching over 7 bases. Germline V gene lookup returns CDR1 GTSNPN and CDR2 SVGIG (reference sequence). With 3 bases clipped from V and 2 bases from J, the junction kept 7 bases outside the gene matches. CDR3 length: 14 amino acids. Here the CDR3 reads CAWRGTDRAYEQYF. CDR3 coding DNA: TGTGCCTGGAGGGGAACAGACAGGGCCTACGAGCAGTACTTC. Combining the CDR3 with reference TRBV30 and TRBJ2-7 gives the whole variable domain SQTIHQWPATLVQPVGSPLSLECTVEGTSNPNLYWYRQAAGRGLQLLFYSVGIGQISSEVPQNLSASRPQDRQFILSSKKLLLSDSGFYLCAWRGTDRAYEQYFGPGTRLTVT.

The CDR3 here is CASSRTSGGAGLPTDTQYF. CDR3 bases: TGTGCCAGCAGCCGGACTAGCGGGGGGGCCGGGCTCCCCACAGATACGCAGTATTTT. The chain has TRBV7-3 and TRBJ2-3, with TRBD2 matching 15 bases. Germline assignment: CDR1 SGHTA and CDR2 FQGTGA. V gave up 5 bases and J gave up 2 bases; unmatched junction bases: 11. The CDR3 sequence is 19 residues long.

The chain recombines TRBV2 with TRBJ2-1; TRBD1 agrees at 7 bases. V lost 6 bases to trimming and J lost 5 bases; unmatched junction nucleotides: 4. This CDR3 spans 13 amino acids. Germline CDR1 is SNHLY and CDR2 is FYNNEI. CDR3 amino acids: CASRMGQNNEQFF. In DNA form, the CDR3 reads TGTGCCAGCAGGATGGGACAGAACAATGAGCAGTTCTTC.

This clonotype was seen a few times. The chain links TRBV29-1 to TRBJ1-2; 9 nucleotides agree with TRBD1. The CDR3 runs to 15 residues. With V trimmed by 4 bases and J by 6 bases, 12 bases remained unmatched. The germline gives CDR1 SQVTM, CDR2 ANQGSEA. Here the CDR3 DNA reads TGCAGCGTTGTTCGGGACAGGGAATTCGGGCATGGCTACACCTTC. Residues: CSVVRDREFGHGYTF.

This clonotype was picked up a small number of times. The chain recombines TRBV20-1 with TRBJ1-2; 9 bases line up with TRBD1. The CDR3 covers 13 residues. Germline lookup yields CDR1 DFQATT and CDR2 SNEGSKA (reference sequence). The junction had 8 bases not matched to a gene; V was cut back by 6 bases and J by 6 bases. The CDR3 region is CSAEPDRGHGYTF. The CDR3 bases are TGCAGTGCCGAACCGGACAGGGGACATGGCTACACCTTC.

CDR3 amino acids: CAISENGQGVQPQHF. DNA for the CDR3: TGTGCCATCAGTGAGAACGGACAGGGCGTTCAGCCCCAGCATTTT. The V and J genes are TRBV10-3 and TRBJ1-5, with 8 nucleotides matching TRBD1. The CDR3 runs 15 residues. V lost 2 bases and J lost 6; bases outside the gene matches: 6. CDR1 is ENHRY and CDR2 is SYGVKD in the germline V gene.

This clonotype was found a few times. The chain combines TRBV10-3 with TRBJ1-2; D gene uncertain. The CDR3 extends over 15 amino acids. V lost 1 base and J 6 bases, leaving 15 bases between the germline ends. Germline V CDR1 and CDR2: ENHRY, SYGVKD. DNA of the CDR3: TGTGCCATCAGTGAGTATCGGGAGATGAGTAATGGCTACACCTTC. The encoded protein is CAISEYREMSNGYTF.

This chain connects TRBV5-4 to TRBJ1-1; no definite D call. Germline V gives CDR1 SGHNT, CDR2 YYREEE (reference sequence). The V end lost 0 bases, the J end lost 2 bases, and 8 bases lay between the germline ends. The CDR3 has 14 residues. CDR3 coding DNA: TGTGCCAGCAGCTTGGCGGGGAGCAACACTGAAGCTTTCTTT. Translation gives CASSLAGSNTEAFF.

The J gene is TRBJ2-7, the V gene TRBV28; 10 nucleotides align to TRBD2. CDR3 size: 14 residues. The junction had 4 bases not matched to a gene; V was cut back by 8 bases and J by 0 bases. Germline loops: CDR1 MDHEN, CDR2 SYDVKM. The CDR3 region is CASLAGARSYEQYF. CDR3 sequence (DNA): TGTGCCAGCCTAGCGGGGGCACGCTCCTACGAGCAGTACTTC.

The chain combines TRBV7-7 with TRBJ2-7; no reliable D call. The CDR3 consists of 13 residues. V gave up 1 base and J gave up 3 bases, with 7 bases separating them. Per the germline V gene, CDR1 is SSHAT and CDR2 is FNYEAQ (reference sequence). As DNA, the CDR3 is TGTGCCAGCAGCTTAGAGCTCGGCTACGAGCAGTACTTC. It codes for CASSLELGYEQYF.